This T cell receptor beta chain is from a study of metastatic and nonmetastatic thyroid tumors. Turning to the study itself: Repertoires were compared across blood and tumor or nodule tissue from malignant and benign thyroid patients. Whole-study results and caveats: Across blood and tumor, TCR beta diversity in malignant thyroid tumors was reportedly significantly higher than in benign nodules.

The CDR3 totals 15 residues. Trimming took 2 bases from V and 1 from J; bases not matched to a gene: 5. The germline V gene encodes CDR1 DFQATT and CDR2 SNEGSKA (reference sequence). Ahead of thyroid surgery, no patient had received treatment of any kind. Details on this clone: Its target is not known.

Study processing details: Across clinicopathological groups, CDR3 differences served as the basis for building a distant-metastasis classifier for papillary thyroid cancer. TCRdb re-called clones from the PCR reads using MiXCR. The V and J calls and clone size come from TCRdb's table, not from the authors' own analysis. In the table there are about 5,000 clones, 37% of which are singletons. The sequenced sample consisted of tumor tissue. The source of this sequence is a male donor with papillary thyroid cancer or a benign thyroid nodule (not recorded which). Some clones in this sample may be carry-over from other donors' samples. The chain employs TRBV20-1 and TRBJ1-1, with 9 positions matching TRBD1. This CDR3 reads CSARSPDRGNTEAFF. As DNA, the CDR3 is TGCAGTGCTAGATCCCCGGACAGGGGGAACACTGAAGCTTTCTTT.